The 2 T cell receptor beta chains listed next were all sequenced from one sample in a study of CD4 T cells in relation to SARS-CoV-2 and coronaviruses (dated by TCRdb to 2020 to 2023). Library creation used the immunoSEQ multiplex PCR assay. Sourced from immuneACCESS, this table was stored by TCRdb with only in-frame sequences that have V and J called. A share of the clones is absent; for the studies checked, an unresolved V gene accounts for under half, and the remainder has no known explanation. Here the sample has under 20,000 clones; 82% occur a single time. Of the sample, 25% to 35% falls within the top ten clones. Antigens of these TCRs are unknown. CD4+ T cells from unexposed donors were collected before the COVID-19 pandemic (2011-2018). After around 11 days of culture, CD4+ T cells were isolated with the EasySep CD4+ T cell isolation kit. The source material was CD4+ T cells from PBMCs, cultured in vitro. The receptors here all came from a human donor in good health.

The gene calls are TRBV7-9 and TRBJ2-7, with 7 bases fitting TRBD2. J gave up 7 bases and V 3 bases, and 15 bases lay outside the gene matches. This CDR3 region has 16 residues. Looked up from germline, CDR1 is SEHNR and CDR2 is FQNEAQ (reference sequence). Written as DNA, the CDR3 is TGTGCCAGCAGCTTGAACCCTACTAGCGCCGGTGGGGAGCAGTACTTC. Amino acids: CASSLNPTSAGGEQYF.

This chain links TRBV30 with TRBJ2-1; the match to TRBD2 covers 7 bases. Trimming removed 4 bases from V and 7 bases from J; junction bases left unmatched: 4. This CDR3 has 12 residues. From germline, CDR1 is GTSNPN and CDR2 SVGIG (reference sequence). CDR3 DNA: TGTGCCTGGACCTCAGCGGGAAATGAGCAGTTCTTC. This codes for CAWTSAGNEQFF.